This T cell receptor beta chain derives from a study of T cell repertoires in cytomegalovirus infection. Trimming took 5 bases from V and 8 from J; bases not matched to a gene: 8. The CDR3 is 13 amino acids. The germline CDR1 and CDR2 sequences are SGHAT and FQNNGV. TCRdb re-called the reads with MiXCR, one entry per CDR3 protein. The table shows a few hundred thousand distinct CDR3 sequences, with approximately 18% occurring only once. Source material: PBMCs. The TCR originated in a human donor in good health (CMV status not recorded). Some clones in this sample may be carry-over from other donors' samples. The chain is built from TRBV11-2 and TRBJ1-1; 7 nucleotides line up with TRBD1. The CDR3, as DNA: TGTGCCAGCAGCAGGGACAGCCGCCAAGAAGCTTTCTTT. Translating gives CASSRDSRQEAFF.